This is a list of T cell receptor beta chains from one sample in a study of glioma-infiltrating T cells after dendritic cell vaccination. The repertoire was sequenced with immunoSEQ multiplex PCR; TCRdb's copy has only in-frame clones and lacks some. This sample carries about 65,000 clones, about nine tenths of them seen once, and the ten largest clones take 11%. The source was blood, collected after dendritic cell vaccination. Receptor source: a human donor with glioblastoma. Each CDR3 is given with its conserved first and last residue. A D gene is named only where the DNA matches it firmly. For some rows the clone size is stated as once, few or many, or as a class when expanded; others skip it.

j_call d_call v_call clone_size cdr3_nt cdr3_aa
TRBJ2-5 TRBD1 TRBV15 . TGTGCCACCAGCACAGGGACAGGGGAAGAGACCCAGTACTTC CATSTGTGEETQYF
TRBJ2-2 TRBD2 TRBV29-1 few TGCAGTGAATACTGGGGAGGGGACACCGGGGAGCTGTTTTTT CSEYWGGDTGELFF
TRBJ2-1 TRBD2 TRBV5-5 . TGTGCCAGCAGCGAAAAGACTAGCGGGAGTGTAAATGAGCAGTTCTTC CASSEKTSGSVNEQFF
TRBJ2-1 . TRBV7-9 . TGTGCCAGCAGCTTAGAAATGCGGAGCTTCTTC CASSLEMRSFF
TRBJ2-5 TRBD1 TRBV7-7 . TGTGCCAGCAGCTCCCAGGGGGCGGAACAAGAGACCCAGTACTTC CASSSQGAEQETQYF
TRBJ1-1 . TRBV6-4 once TGTGCCAGCTCCGTCAGGGAGGGACACACTGAAGCTTTCTTT CASSVREGHTEAFF
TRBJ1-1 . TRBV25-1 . TGTGCCAGCAGTGAATACAGTGAATTAATGAACACTGAAGCTTTCTTT CASSEYSELMNTEAFF
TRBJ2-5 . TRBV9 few TGTGCCAGCAGCGTAGGTCCTAGAACTGAGACCCAGTACTTC CASSVGPRTETQYF
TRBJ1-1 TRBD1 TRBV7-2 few TGTGCCAGCAGCTTTGGACAGGGAGGAACTGAAGCTTTCTTT CASSFGQGGTEAFF
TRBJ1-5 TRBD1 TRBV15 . TGTGCCACCAGCAGGACAGGGGGCAATCAGCCCCAGCATTTT CATSRTGGNQPQHF
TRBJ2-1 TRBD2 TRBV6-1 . TGTGCCAGCAGTGAACTTAGCGGGGTAAACAATGAGCAGTTCTTC CASSELSGVNNEQFF